Shown below are 15 T cell receptor beta chains from a single sample sequenced in a study of tissue T cells after allogeneic stem cell transplantation. The repertoire was sequenced with immunoSEQ multiplex PCR; TCRdb's copy has only in-frame clones and lacks some. The data hold some 2,200 clones, with roughly 61% observed a single time. The time point was: mouse harvest day 7 after allogeneic transplant. Tail vein injection delivered 10^7 T-cell-depleted bone marrow cells and 10^6 splenic CD5+ T cells. The specimen sequenced was spleen. The receptors shown here come from a female BALB/c mouse given C57BL/6 T cells with graft-versus-host disease after an allogeneic hematopoietic cell transplant.

Notes on this clone: Gene names and germline refer to mouse. The read ends 1 residue early relative to the CDR3; the germline J gene fills the gap. The chain has TRBV16 and TRBJ2-7; D uncertain. The V gene lost 1 base and the J gene lost 0 bases, with 4 bases spanning the gap. The CDR3 loop spans 13 amino acids. Per germline, CDR1 SGHSA and CDR2 FRNQAP. CDR3: CASSLVSSYEQYF. Incomplete CDR3 DNA: TGTGCAAGCAGCTTAGTTAGCTCCTATGAACAGTAC.

This clone occurred a few times. The genes are named according to mouse. The CDR3 end is not reached by the read, which stops 1 residue before it; the germline J gene fills it in. The V and J genes are TRBV13-2 and TRBJ1-3; a possible D gene is TRBD1 (5 bases). The CDR3 contains 14 residues. From germline, CDR1 is NNHNN and CDR2 SYGAGS (reference sequence). Trimming took off 0 bases at V and 3 bases at J, with 7 bases between the two ends. This chain's CDR3 is CASGDARVGNTLYF. CDR3 bases read: TGTGCCAGCGGTGATGCCAGGGTTGGAAATACGCTCTAT.

Concerning this clone: Genes and germline are mouse. The read ends 1 residue shy of where the CDR3 ends; the end is completed using the germline J gene. The chain joins TRBV24 to TRBJ2-3; 8 bases are a match to TRBD2. Germline CDR1 reads KGHTA; CDR2 reads FRNEEI. The V segment lost 4 bases and the J segment 4 bases; nucleotides outside the gene matches: 7. This CDR3 contains 15 residues. The covered CDR3 bases are TGTGCCAGCAGTCCCACGGGGGGGGCGCCAGAAACGCTGTAT. Its translation is CASSPTGGAPETLY. The whole CDR3 is CASSPTGGAPETLYF.

The table lists this clone with a count of one. Mouse germline and gene names are used. The CDR3 sequence: CASSRQISNERLFF. Incomplete CDR3 DNA: TGTGCCAGCAGCCGACAGATTTCCAACGAAAGATTATTT. The chain has TRBV2 and TRBJ1-4, with D possibly being TRBD1 (5 bases). Read data end 1 residue before the CDR3 end; the end is taken from the germline J gene. The germline V gene encodes CDR1 LGHNA and CDR2 YSYQKL. V lost 4 bases and J lost 0, with 6 bases in between. This CDR3 is built from 14 residues.

As to this clone: The gene names here belong to mouse. The DNA ends 1 residue before the CDR3 does, and the rest of the CDR3 is filled in from the germline J gene. The chain combines TRBV13-2 with TRBJ2-4, with D perhaps matching TRBD1 (6 bases). This CDR3 has 15 residues. Looked up from germline, CDR1 is NNHNN and CDR2 is SYGAGS (reference sequence). V lost 1 base, J lost 1 base, and 10 bases lay in between. CDR3 sequence: CASGDPRGGQNTLYF. The DNA read from the CDR3 is TGTGCCAGCGGTGATCCCAGGGGTGGTCAAAACACCTTGTAC.

Only one count was recorded for this clone. Gene names follow the mouse nomenclature. The same CDR3 arises from other DNA sequences in this sample as well. The sequenced CDR3 bases are TGTGCCAGCATTCAGGGAAACTATGCTGAGCAGTTC. This gives the protein CASIQGNYAEQF. The whole CDR3 protein is CASIQGNYAEQFF. The V gene is TRBV19, the J gene TRBJ2-1; D possibly corresponds to TRBD1 (5 bases). The DNA ends 1 residue before the CDR3 does, and the rest of the CDR3 is filled in from the germline J gene. CDR3 size: 13 residues. The germline gives CDR1 FNHDT, CDR2 SITEND (reference sequence). V gave up 6 bases and J gave up 1 base, with 8 bases separating them.

A note on this clone: Genes and germline come from the mouse. Sequencing ends 1 residue short of the CDR3 end; the germline J gene provides the rest. V and J are TRBV3 and TRBJ2-1; 11 bases fit TRBD2. The CDR3 consists of 15 residues. Trimming took 6 bases from V and 5 from J; bases not matched to a gene: 6. Germline V CDR1 and CDR2: SNHLY, FYNGKV (reference sequence). CDR3 DNA (partial): TGTGCCAGCAGTTTACTGGGGGGGCTTGATGCTGAGCAGTTC. Translation gives CASSLLGGLDAEQF. From start to end, the CDR3 is CASSLLGGLDAEQFF.

With respect to this clone: The gene names here belong to mouse. The CDR3 end falls 1 residue outside the read, so it is completed with the germline J gene. V and J are TRBV29 and TRBJ2-1; a weak D match, TRBD1 (5 bases). This CDR3 comprises 12 residues. V lost 5 bases and J 5 bases, leaving 7 bases between the germline ends. Germline values: CDR1 MSHET, CDR2 SYDVDS. The CDR3 loop is CASSPRDAEQFF. Partial CDR3 DNA: TGTGCTAGCAGTCCCAGGGATGCTGAGCAGTTC. The full variable domain, completed using reference TRBV29 and TRBJ2-1, is DMKVTQMPRYLIKRMGENVLLECGQDMSHETMYWYRQDPGLGLQLIYISYDVDSNSEGDIPKGYRVSRKKREHFSLILDSAKTNQTSVYFCASSPRDAEQFFGPGTRLTVL.

As for this clone: Genes and germline are mouse. The CDR3 reads CASGDAYSGNTLYF. The part of the CDR3 DNA that was read is TGTGCCAGCGGTGATGCGTATTCTGGAAATACGCTCTAT. The chain joins TRBV13-2 to TRBJ1-3; the D is unclear. The DNA ends 1 residue before the CDR3 does, and the rest of the CDR3 is filled in from the germline J gene. The CDR3 covers 14 residues. V was pared by 0 bases and J by 0 bases, with 4 bases between. From germline, CDR1 is NNHNN and CDR2 SYGAGS (reference sequence).

A remark on this clone: Genes here carry mouse names. Coverage ceases 1 residue before the CDR3 finishes, and the germline J gene fills in the end. The chain joins TRBV24 to TRBJ2-7, with D perhaps given as TRBD1 or TRBD2 (5 bases each). Trimming pared 1 base from V and 5 bases from J, leaving 6 bases between. CDR1 and CDR2 (germline): KGHTA, FRNEEI. This CDR3 region has 12 residues. The CDR3 loop is CASSLSGDEQYF. Partial CDR3 DNA: TGTGCCAGCAGTCTGTCGGGGGATGAACAGTAC.

This clone was found a few times. The germline and genes are mouse ones. The read halts 1 residue ahead of the CDR3 end, with the missing end drawn from the germline J gene. The V gene is TRBV26, the J gene TRBJ2-1, with D possibly being TRBD1 or TRBD2 (5 bases each). The CDR3 loop spans 13 amino acids. Per germline, CDR1 KGHPV and CDR2 FQNQEV (reference sequence). Trimming took 4 bases from V and 4 from J, leaving 8 bases between them. CDR3 DNA (partial): TGTGCCAGCAGTCCCGGGGGATATGCTGAGCAGTTC. Its translation is CASSPGGYAEQF. The full CDR3 protein is CASSPGGYAEQFF.

Only a few counts were recorded for this clone. All gene names here are mouse names. The read falls 1 residue short of the CDR3 end, and the missing part is taken from the germline J gene. The chain uses TRBV13-1 and TRBJ1-5; weak D call: TRBD1 (6 bases). Germline lookup yields CDR1 NSHNY and CDR2 SYGAGN. There are 14 residues in the CDR3. V dropped 3 bases and J dropped 3 bases, with 10 bases sitting between them. The CDR3 reads CASSAGAGNQAPLF. CDR3 bases read: TGTGCCAGCAGTGCGGGGGCAGGCAACCAGGCTCCGCTT.

Comments on this clone: Genes and germline are mouse. The sequenced fragment ends 1 residue before the CDR3 boundary, so the rest is inferred from the germline J gene. This sequence joins TRBV15 and TRBJ2-5; 12 bases match TRBD1. The germline V gene has CDR1 SGHND and CDR2 FRSKSL. Trimming cost V 5 bases and J 4 bases; bases outside gene matches: 4. This CDR3 is 15 amino acids long. CDR3 bases read: TGTGCCAGCAGTCCAGGGACAGGGGGCAAAGACACCCAGTAC. Its translation is CASSPGTGGKDTQY. The full CDR3 sequence reads CASSPGTGGKDTQYF.

To note about this clone: The genes and germline here are from mouse. The read comes to an end 1 residue before the CDR3 does, leaving the germline J gene to fill in the end. The chain has TRBV16 and TRBJ1-1; a possible D gene is TRBD1 (6 bases). Per germline, CDR1 SGHSA and CDR2 FRNQAP. Trimming removed 6 bases from V and 1 base from J, with 9 bases in between. The CDR3 extends over 13 amino acids. The CDR3: CASREGGNTEVFF. The sequenced part of the CDR3 DNA is TGTGCAAGCAGGGAAGGGGGGAACACAGAAGTCTTC.

Note on this clone: Gene names and germline refer to mouse. The DNA ends 1 residue before the CDR3 does, and the rest of the CDR3 is filled in from the germline J gene. The V and J genes are TRBV13-2 and TRBJ2-7, with 9 bases matching TRBD2. The CDR3 is 15 amino acids. Trimming at V came to 1 base and at J to 4 bases, leaving 6 bases not matched to a gene. Germline CDR1 is NNHNN and CDR2 is SYGAGS (reference sequence). CDR3 in amino acids: CASGDLPGGGYEQYF. Partial CDR3 DNA: TGTGCCAGCGGTGATCTCCCTGGGGGGGGGTATGAACAGTAC.